This is a list of T cell receptor beta chains from one sample in a study of T cell repertoires in cytomegalovirus infection. Antigen specificity for these receptors is unknown. Each CDR3 protein gets one entry after TCRdb re-called the reads with MiXCR. The sample consists of approximately 74,000 distinct CDR3 sequences, approximately 42% of them appearing once. The sample here was CD8+ T cells from cultured PBMCs, taken from culture after CMV antigen stimulation. The receptor source for this set is a human donor in good health (CMV status not recorded). Some clones in this sample may be carry-over from other donors' samples. CDR3s include the opening cysteine and the closing phenylalanine or tryptophan. D genes are given only for firm matches. Clone sizes are given selectively: once, few, many, or a class where the clone is expanded.

D gene: .; V gene: TRBV7-9; clone size: few; J gene: TRBJ1-2; CDR3 protein: CASSSVGGLLYGYTF; CDR3 DNA: TGTGCCAGCAGCTCGGTGGGGGGCCTTTTGTATGGCTACACCTTC
D gene: TRBD2; V gene: TRBV7-2; clone size: .; J gene: TRBJ2-7; CDR3 protein: CASSLEGLAGGRVNEQYF; CDR3 DNA: TGTGCCAGCAGCTTAGAGGGCCTAGCGGGGGGGCGGGTCAACGAGCAGTACTTC
D gene: TRBD1; V gene: TRBV7-2; clone size: .; J gene: TRBJ1-1; CDR3 protein: CASSLAPGTGPYMNTEAFF; CDR3 DNA: TGTGCCAGCAGCTTAGCGCCGGGGACAGGCCCTTACATGAACACTGAAGCTTTCTTT
D gene: .; V gene: TRBV7-2; clone size: .; J gene: TRBJ2-1; CDR3 protein: CASSLEGVGDEQFF; CDR3 DNA: TGTGCCAGCAGCTTAGAGGGAGTAGGTGATGAGCAGTTCTTC
D gene: .; V gene: TRBV6-6; clone size: few; J gene: TRBJ1-1; CDR3 protein: CASSLGAATEAFF; CDR3 DNA: TGTGCCAGCAGCCTGGGGGCGGCCACTGAAGCTTTCTTT
D gene: .; V gene: TRBV2; clone size: .; J gene: TRBJ2-6; CDR3 protein: CASSDIGLHSGANVLTF; CDR3 DNA: TGTGCCAGCAGTGACATCGGGCTCCACTCTGGGGCCAACGTCCTGACTTTC
D gene: TRBD1; V gene: TRBV7-6; clone size: .; J gene: TRBJ1-1; CDR3 protein: CTSSPPGQENTEAFF; CDR3 DNA: TGTACCAGCAGCCCCCCCGGACAGGAGAACACTGAAGCTTTCTTT
D gene: .; V gene: TRBV7-6; clone size: few; J gene: TRBJ2-2; CDR3 protein: CASSLGTETGELFF; CDR3 DNA: TGTGCCAGCAGCTTAGGCACAGAAACCGGGGAGCTGTTTTTT
D gene: .; V gene: TRBV6-6; clone size: .; J gene: TRBJ1-1; CDR3 protein: CASSYVQALNTEAFF; CDR3 DNA: TGTGCCAGCAGTTACGTCCAGGCCCTGAACACTGAAGCTTTCTTT
D gene: .; V gene: TRBV2; clone size: .; J gene: TRBJ1-3; CDR3 protein: CASRSDRTSGNTIYF; CDR3 DNA: TGTGCCAGCAGAAGCGACCGAACCTCTGGAAACACCATATATTTT
D gene: .; V gene: TRBV4-1; clone size: .; J gene: TRBJ2-5; CDR3 protein: CASSQGRGGSLGETQYF; CDR3 DNA: TGCGCCAGCAGCCAAGGCAGGGGGGGTTCGCTTGGAGAGACCCAGTACTTC
D gene: .; V gene: TRBV12-3/TRBV12-4; clone size: few; J gene: TRBJ1-2; CDR3 protein: CASSLSPLGGYTF; CDR3 DNA: TGTGCCAGCAGTTTATCGCCTCTCGGGGGCTACACCTTC
D gene: .; V gene: TRBV6-2/TRBV6-3; clone size: .; J gene: TRBJ1-5; CDR3 protein: CASSSNTGGDQPQHF; CDR3 DNA: TGTGCCAGCAGCTCCAATACGGGGGGGGATCAGCCCCAGCATTTT
D gene: .; V gene: TRBV11-2; clone size: few; J gene: TRBJ2-6; CDR3 protein: CASSLGPYPSGANVLTF; CDR3 DNA: TGTGCCAGCAGCTTAGGCCCTTACCCCTCTGGGGCCAACGTCCTGACTTTC
D gene: .; V gene: TRBV27; clone size: .; J gene: TRBJ1-5; CDR3 protein: CASSFLTGLFDQPQHF; CDR3 DNA: TGTGCCAGCAGTTTCCTGACAGGCTTATTTGATCAGCCCCAGCATTTT
D gene: .; V gene: TRBV5-4; clone size: .; J gene: TRBJ1-1; CDR3 protein: CASSLYLGITEAFF; CDR3 DNA: TGTGCCAGCAGCTTGTATTTGGGTATCACTGAAGCTTTCTTT
D gene: .; V gene: TRBV12-3/TRBV12-4; clone size: few; J gene: TRBJ1-1; CDR3 protein: CASSLGFVTEAFF; CDR3 DNA: TGTGCCAGCAGTTTAGGTTTCGTCACTGAAGCTTTCTTT
D gene: .; V gene: TRBV5-4; clone size: few; J gene: TRBJ2-2; CDR3 protein: CASSLAHNTGELFF; CDR3 DNA: TGTGCCAGCAGCTTGGCACATAACACCGGGGAGCTGTTTTTT
D gene: .; V gene: TRBV5-1; clone size: few; J gene: TRBJ2-7; CDR3 protein: CASSEGTGTYEQYF; CDR3 DNA: TGCGCCAGCAGCGAGGGGACGGGAACCTACGAGCAGTACTTC
D gene: .; V gene: TRBV6-1; clone size: .; J gene: TRBJ1-5; CDR3 protein: CASSEEVRSDQPQHF; CDR3 DNA: TGTGCCAGCAGTGAAGAGGTGCGGTCGGATCAGCCCCAGCATTTT
D gene: .; V gene: TRBV19; clone size: many; J gene: TRBJ1-1; CDR3 protein: CASSVTILAEAFF; CDR3 DNA: TGTGCCAGTAGTGTAACGATTTTGGCTGAAGCTTTCTTT
D gene: .; V gene: TRBV20-1; clone size: .; J gene: TRBJ1-1; CDR3 protein: CSAIRRVEFTEAFF; CDR3 DNA: TGCAGTGCCATTCGCAGGGTTGAATTCACTGAAGCTTTCTTT
D gene: .; V gene: TRBV4-1; clone size: few; J gene: TRBJ2-7; CDR3 protein: CASSQAISYEQYF; CDR3 DNA: TGCGCCAGCAGCCAAGCCATCTCCTACGAGCAGTACTTC
D gene: TRBD1; V gene: TRBV4-1; clone size: .; J gene: TRBJ2-2; CDR3 protein: CASSPRQGQGELFF; CDR3 DNA: TGCGCCAGCAGCCCTAGACAGGGTCAGGGGGAGCTGTTTTTT
D gene: .; V gene: TRBV5-4; clone size: few; J gene: TRBJ2-5; CDR3 protein: CASSSKDSAQETQYF; CDR3 DNA: TGTGCCAGCAGCTCCAAGGACTCAGCTCAAGAGACCCAGTACTTC
D gene: .; V gene: TRBV6-8; clone size: .; J gene: TRBJ2-3; CDR3 protein: CASSYGSAGSTDTQYF; CDR3 DNA: TGTGCCAGCAGTTACGGTTCAGCGGGTAGCACAGATACGCAGTATTTT
D gene: .; V gene: TRBV7-6; clone size: .; J gene: TRBJ2-2; CDR3 protein: CASIPGAARELFF; CDR3 DNA: TGTGCCAGCATCCCGGGGGCCGCCCGGGAGCTGTTTTTT
D gene: .; V gene: TRBV7-8; clone size: many; J gene: TRBJ2-1; CDR3 protein: CASSLAMGAEGSYNEQFF; CDR3 DNA: TGTGCCAGCAGCTTAGCGATGGGGGCAGAAGGCTCCTACAATGAGCAGTTCTTC
D gene: .; V gene: TRBV7-9; clone size: .; J gene: TRBJ2-7; CDR3 protein: CASSWGDSLREQYF; CDR3 DNA: TGTGCCAGCAGCTGGGGCGACAGTCTTCGCGAGCAGTACTTC
D gene: .; V gene: TRBV6-6; clone size: few; J gene: TRBJ2-1; CDR3 protein: CAVNLTPSYNEQFF; CDR3 DNA: TGTGCCGTCAACCTCACTCCATCCTACAATGAGCAGTTCTTC
D gene: TRBD1; V gene: TRBV15; clone size: .; J gene: TRBJ2-1; CDR3 protein: CATSRGSQGAYNEQFF; CDR3 DNA: TGTGCCACCAGCAGAGGATCCCAGGGGGCTTACAATGAGCAGTTCTTC
D gene: TRBD1; V gene: TRBV27; clone size: .; J gene: TRBJ2-7; CDR3 protein: CASTLGQGSNEQYF; CDR3 DNA: TGTGCCAGCACCTTGGGACAGGGGTCCAACGAGCAGTACTTC
D gene: TRBD1; V gene: TRBV28; clone size: few; J gene: TRBJ1-6; CDR3 protein: CASSALGDRGSPLHF; CDR3 DNA: TGTGCCAGCTCAGCTCTAGGGGACAGGGGATCACCCCTCCACTTT
D gene: .; V gene: TRBV7-6; clone size: few; J gene: TRBJ2-5; CDR3 protein: CASSEVEWRAEETQYF; CDR3 DNA: TGTGCCAGCAGCGAAGTCGAATGGCGGGCTGAGGAGACCCAGTACTTC
D gene: TRBD1; V gene: TRBV7-2; clone size: .; J gene: TRBJ2-7; CDR3 protein: CASSLDIGTGDSYEQYF; CDR3 DNA: TGTGCCAGCAGCTTAGATATAGGGACAGGGGATTCCTACGAGCAGTACTTC
D gene: .; V gene: TRBV12-3/TRBV12-4; clone size: .; J gene: TRBJ1-2; CDR3 protein: CASSVTRGNGYTF; CDR3 DNA: TGTGCCAGCAGTGTCACAAGGGGGAATGGCTACACCTTC
D gene: .; V gene: TRBV7-9; clone size: .; J gene: TRBJ1-3; CDR3 protein: CASSLARIPEADTIYF; CDR3 DNA: TGTGCCAGCAGCTTAGCGCGGATACCCGAAGCGGACACCATATATTTT
D gene: .; V gene: TRBV12-3/TRBV12-4; clone size: .; J gene: TRBJ2-1; CDR3 protein: CASSSSGWSSYNEQFF; CDR3 DNA: TGTGCCAGCAGTTCGTCAGGCTGGAGCTCCTACAATGAGCAGTTCTTC
D gene: TRBD1; V gene: TRBV7-3; clone size: .; J gene: TRBJ1-2; CDR3 protein: CASSSGQGYGYTF; CDR3 DNA: TGTGCCAGCAGTTCAGGACAGGGGTATGGCTACACCTTC
D gene: .; V gene: TRBV6-1; clone size: .; J gene: TRBJ1-1; CDR3 protein: CASSEAGTENTEAFF; CDR3 DNA: TGTGCCAGCAGTGAAGCGGGCACGGAGAACACTGAAGCTTTCTTT
D gene: TRBD1; V gene: TRBV4-1; clone size: .; J gene: TRBJ1-2; CDR3 protein: CASSPRTGMNYGYTF; CDR3 DNA: TGCGCCAGCAGCCCTCGGACAGGGATGAACTATGGCTACACCTTC
D gene: .; V gene: TRBV6-5; clone size: .; J gene: TRBJ1-1; CDR3 protein: CASSYSGSNTEAFF; CDR3 DNA: TGTGCCAGCAGTTACTCGGGGTCAAACACTGAAGCTTTCTTT
D gene: .; V gene: TRBV24-1; clone size: .; J gene: TRBJ1-1; CDR3 protein: CATEAWTEGGTEAFF; CDR3 DNA: TGTGCCACCGAAGCGTGGACCGAAGGGGGCACTGAAGCTTTCTTT
D gene: .; V gene: TRBV4-3; clone size: .; J gene: TRBJ1-3; CDR3 protein: CASSQTPGGPNSGNTIYF; CDR3 DNA: TGCGCCAGCAGCCAGACCCCCGGCGGGCCCAACTCTGGAAACACCATATATTTT
D gene: TRBD1; V gene: TRBV2; clone size: few; J gene: TRBJ2-3; CDR3 protein: CASIDRADTQYF; CDR3 DNA: TGTGCCAGCATTGACAGGGCAGATACGCAGTATTTT
D gene: TRBD1; V gene: TRBV19; clone size: many; J gene: TRBJ2-2; CDR3 protein: CAARPWTGGSGGELFF; CDR3 DNA: TGTGCCGCAAGACCCTGGACAGGGGGCAGCGGCGGGGAGCTGTTTTTT
D gene: TRBD2; V gene: TRBV4-3; clone size: .; J gene: TRBJ2-1; CDR3 protein: CASSQEGTSLNNEQFF; CDR3 DNA: TGCGCCAGCAGCCAAGAGGGGACTAGTCTGAACAATGAGCAGTTCTTC
D gene: TRBD2; V gene: TRBV7-3; clone size: .; J gene: TRBJ2-7; CDR3 protein: CASSFWTSGVSYEQYF; CDR3 DNA: TGTGCCAGCAGCTTTTGGACTAGCGGGGTTTCCTACGAGCAGTACTTC
D gene: TRBD2; V gene: TRBV12-3/TRBV12-4; clone size: .; J gene: TRBJ2-1; CDR3 protein: CASSGLAGGPTYNEQFF; CDR3 DNA: TGTGCCAGCAGTGGTCTAGCGGGGGGCCCTACGTACAATGAGCAGTTCTTC
D gene: .; V gene: TRBV2; clone size: few; J gene: TRBJ1-4; CDR3 protein: CASSERSDPNEKLFF; CDR3 DNA: TGTGCCAGCAGTGAACGGTCAGACCCTAATGAAAAACTGTTTTTT
D gene: .; V gene: TRBV2; clone size: .; J gene: TRBJ1-1; CDR3 protein: CASSEFLPWRTEAFF; CDR3 DNA: TGTGCCAGCAGTGAGTTTTTACCCTGGAGGACTGAAGCTTTCTTT
D gene: TRBD2; V gene: TRBV7-9; clone size: .; J gene: TRBJ2-1; CDR3 protein: CASSLGTSGGRPNNEQFF; CDR3 DNA: TGTGCCAGCAGCTTAGGAACTAGCGGGGGGAGACCTAACAATGAGCAGTTCTTC
D gene: TRBD2; V gene: TRBV27; clone size: .; J gene: TRBJ2-1; CDR3 protein: CASSYSGSSYNEQFF; CDR3 DNA: TGTGCCAGCAGTTACAGCGGGAGCTCCTACAATGAGCAGTTCTTC
D gene: TRBD1; V gene: TRBV10-3; clone size: .; J gene: TRBJ1-4; CDR3 protein: CAISPDRVVNEKLFF; CDR3 DNA: TGTGCCATCAGCCCCGACAGGGTCGTTAATGAAAAACTGTTTTTT
D gene: .; V gene: TRBV4-1; clone size: .; J gene: TRBJ1-1; CDR3 protein: CASSHGTTNTEAFF; CDR3 DNA: TGCGCCAGCAGCCACGGGACGACGAACACTGAAGCTTTCTTT
D gene: TRBD2; V gene: TRBV6-4; clone size: few; J gene: TRBJ2-3; CDR3 protein: CASSERGEGGTDTQYF; CDR3 DNA: TGTGCCAGCAGTGAACGTGGGGAGGGCGGCACAGATACGCAGTATTTT